This passage covers 12 T cell receptor beta chains from one sample sequenced in a study of human T cells and chemical hapten exposure. Time point described: patch test 1, 2 weeks after DPC sensitization. Described treatment: therapeutic diphenylcyclopropenone sensitization with weekly scalp DPC. TCRdb re-derived calls from the RACE reads in MiXCR, one entry per CDR3 protein. The table shows some 110,000 distinct CDR3 sequences, with around 10% occurring only once. The sample here was whole blood, taken in connection with sensitization to the hapten diphenylcyclopropenone (DPC). Receptors were obtained from a woman in her forties or fifties with alopecia areata. Some clones in this sample may be carry-over from other donors' samples.

This clonotype appeared many times. This chain connects TRBV6-4 to TRBJ2-6; D call uncertain. The CDR3 runs to 13 residues. Trimming shortened V by 3 bases and J by 4 bases, and 4 bases separated the two germline ends. Germline values: CDR1 MRHNA, CDR2 SNTAGT. The CDR3 region is CASSESGANVLTF. CDR3 coding DNA: TGTGCCAGCAGTGAATCAGGGGCCAACGTCCTGACTTTC.

Remarks on this clonotype: A single base separates this from a much larger clone, so it may be a read error. The chain carries TRBV11-2 and TRBJ2-2, with a possible D match to TRBD1 (5 bases). The CDR3 is made up of 14 amino acids. Germline V gene data show CDR1 as SGHAT and CDR2 as FQNNGV. CDR3 loop: CTSSFAGYTGELFF. The CDR3 nucleotides are TGTACCAGCAGCTTCGCAGGGTACACCGGGGAGCTGTTTTTT.

CDR3 residues: CASTGTFSTDTQYF. The CDR3 DNA reads TGTGCCAGCACTGGTACATTCAGCACAGATACGCAGTATTTT. The V and J genes are TRBV2 and TRBJ2-3; no definite D call. Trimming removed 7 bases at V and 0 bases at J, with 11 bases between. The CDR3 totals 14 residues. Per germline, CDR1 SNHLY and CDR2 FYNNEI.

As concerns this clonotype: Relative to the germline gene, one junction end is altered; a read error may explain this. The chain uses TRBV7-2 and TRBJ1-6; 8 bases align to TRBD1. There are 15 residues in the CDR3. The germline V gene has CDR1 SGHTA and CDR2 FQGNSA. CDR3 DNA: TGTGCCAGCAGCCCCCGGGGCAGGGGGCAATCACCCCTCGACTTT. Amino acids: CASSPRGRGQSPLDF.

This clonotype was picked up many times. V gene TRBV5-1 combines with J gene TRBJ1-2; 7 bases align to TRBD1. V lost 4 bases to trimming and J lost 4 bases; unmatched junction nucleotides: 7. The CDR3 spans 14 residues. Germline CDR1 SGHRS, CDR2 YFSETQ. CDR3 sequence: CASSQETGIYGYTF. CDR3 nucleotide sequence: TGCGCCAGCAGCCAAGAGACAGGGATCTATGGCTACACCTTC.

V is TRBV28 and J is TRBJ1-6; 8 bases map to TRBD1. J was trimmed by 8 bases and V by 3 bases; bases with no gene match: 9. The CDR3 length is 16 residues. From germline, CDR1 is MDHEN and CDR2 SYDVKM. The CDR3 nucleotides read TGTGCCAGCAGTTTTTTTCCCGGGACAGGCCATTCACCCCTCCACTTT. It is translated as CASSFFPGTGHSPLHF.

This chain links TRBV5-1 with TRBJ2-1; possibly TRBD1 for D (5 bases). Germline V gives CDR1 SGHRS, CDR2 YFSETQ. V was trimmed by 3 bases and J by 5 bases, leaving 6 bases between them. This CDR3 region has 12 residues. The CDR3 spells CASSSRDNEQFF. In DNA form, the CDR3 reads TGCGCCAGCAGCTCCAGGGACAATGAGCAGTTCTTC.

This clonotype was counted many times. The genes are TRBV3-1 and TRBJ2-1, with 8 bases matching TRBD2. From germline, CDR1 is LGHDT and CDR2 YNNKEL (reference sequence). There are 16 residues in the CDR3. J lost 10 bases, V lost 3 bases, and 14 bases had no gene match. The CDR3 protein is CASSHPGRASPGEQFF. The CDR3 DNA reads TGTGCCAGCAGCCACCCCGGGAGGGCCAGTCCAGGGGAGCAGTTCTTC.

This clonotype has ten or more counts. The CDR3 loop reads CASSEGDGGTEAFF. The CDR3 region has the DNA TGTGCCAGCAGTGAAGGGGACGGTGGGACTGAAGCTTTCTTT. The rearrangement uses TRBV6-1 and TRBJ1-1; possibly TRBD1 for D (5 bases). Deletions cut 1 base from V and 5 bases from J, with 11 bases between. This CDR3 is built from 14 residues. The V gene's germline CDR1 is MNHNS and CDR2 SASEGT.

V usage is TRBV7-2 and J usage is TRBJ2-5; 8 bases map to TRBD2. The CDR3 is 15 amino acids. Germline assignment: CDR1 SGHTA and CDR2 FQGNSA. Losses at the gene ends were 5 bases for V and 5 bases for J; bases not matched to a gene: 10. CDR3 sequence: CASSGWSGRMETQYF. The CDR3 bases are TGTGCCAGCAGCGGGTGGAGCGGGAGAATGGAGACCCAGTACTTC. Combining the CDR3 with reference TRBV7-2 and TRBJ2-5 gives the whole variable domain GAGVSQSPSNKVTEKGKDVELRCDPISGHTALYWYRQSLGQGLEFLIYFQGNSAPDKSGLPSDRFSAERTGGSVSTLTIQRTQQEDSAVYLCASSGWSGRMETQYFGPGTRLLVL.

This clonotype was seen only a few times. The CDR3: CASKVDSGFRPQHF. CDR3 DNA sequence: TGTGCCAGCAAGGTCGACAGTGGGTTCCGGCCCCAGCATTTT. The V gene is TRBV6-5, the J gene TRBJ1-5, with a possible D match to TRBD1 (5 bases). Germline V gene data show CDR1 as MNHEY and CDR2 as SVGAGI. Trimming cost V 7 bases and J 9 bases, with 19 bases left between them. This CDR3 spans 14 amino acids.

Only a few counts were recorded for this clonotype. The rearrangement uses TRBV6-1 and TRBJ2-7, with D unresolved. Looked up from germline, CDR1 is MNHNS and CDR2 is SASEGT. CDR3 length equals 15 residues. Trimming left V 0 bases short and J 7 bases short, with 16 bases between. Here the CDR3 reads CASSEAPRVGVEQYF. The CDR3 DNA sequence: TGTGCCAGCAGTGAAGCTCCTAGGGTAGGCGTAGAGCAGTACTTC.